This passage covers 5 T cell receptor beta chains from one sample sequenced in a study of Ad26.COV2.S vaccination and SARS-CoV-2 variants. Treatment: roughly 18 received Ad26.COV2.S at low or high dose, single or two shots; about 5 received placebo; per-sample allocation not given. Specimens were obtained on day 63 following the first vaccine or placebo injection. Libraries were prepared by immunoSEQ multiplex PCR; TCRdb keeps only in-frame clonotypes and omits some of them. The sample comprises about 350,000 clones, roughly 84% of which are singletons, and 3.3% rests with the top ten. The sequencing here drew on peripheral blood, taken in a trial of Ad26.COV2.S vaccine versus placebo. These receptors were obtained from a person aged 18-60 years who received the Ad26.COV2.S COVID-19 vaccine or a placebo.

Here the CDR3 DNA reads TGTGCCAGCAGCTATGGACAGGGGTCGTACAATGAGCAGTTCTTC. This codes for CASSYGQGSYNEQFF. This chain uses TRBV5-6 with TRBJ2-1, with 9 positions matching TRBD1. V dropped 3 bases and J dropped 4; count of bases not matched to a gene: 5. The CDR3 sequence is 15 residues long. Germline CDR1 SGHDT, CDR2 YYEEEE.

The V gene is TRBV6-2 or TRBV6-3, the J gene TRBJ2-3, with 7 bases that match TRBD2. Germline V gene sequence: CDR1 MNHEY, CDR2 SVGEGT. CDR3 length: 17 residues. Trimming took 3 bases from V and 2 from J; bases not matched to a gene: 11. The CDR3 nucleotides read TGTGCCAGCAGTTATCGAGGACTAGTGGGTCTCACAGATACGCAGTATTTT. This translates into CASSYRGLVGLTDTQYF.

The chain uses TRBV27 and TRBJ2-3, with 10 bases fitting TRBD2. The germline V gene encodes CDR1 MNHEY and CDR2 SMNVEV (reference sequence). The V segment lost 0 bases and the J segment 9 bases; nucleotides outside the gene matches: 6. CDR3 length: 15 amino acids. The DNA for the CDR3 is TGTGCCAGCAGTTTATCGGGGCTAGCGGGGGTAACGCAGTATTTT. This translates into CASSLSGLAGVTQYF.

V is TRBV3-1 (or the pseudogene TRBV3-2) and J is TRBJ2-3; either TRBD1 or TRBD2 may fit D (5 bases each). CDR3 length equals 17 residues. Germline assignment: CDR1 LGHDT and CDR2 YNNKEL (reference sequence). The germline V and J ends were trimmed by 8 bases and 3 bases, with 24 bases remaining between them. CDR3 protein: CASSPGLWGPETDTQYF. CDR3 coding DNA: TGTGCCAGCTCCCCGGGCCTTTGGGGACCAGAAACAGATACGCAGTATTTT.

A few counts support this clone. The V gene is TRBV10-1, the J gene TRBJ2-7, with D maybe TRBD2 (6 bases). The ends were cut back, 6 bases at V and 4 bases at J, with 16 bases in the middle. Germline V lookup: CDR1 WNHNN, CDR2 SYGVQD (reference sequence). The CDR3 runs to 14 residues. The chain's CDR3 is CASSPYGSGYEQYF. As DNA, the CDR3 is TGCGCCAGCAGCCCCTACGGGAGCGGTTACGAGCAGTACTTC.